The 30 T cell receptor beta chains listed next were all sequenced from one sample in a study of blood T cell repertoires in COVID-19. Clones were read by immunoSEQ multiplex PCR, and TCRdb kept only the in-frame ones, dropping some. The sample lists under 50,000 clones, more than 75% occurring once. Sequencing was done on a sample of peripheral blood. All receptors come from a man between 65 and 85 years old with active COVID-19.

Here the CDR3 reads CATSRDGALARVAYEQYF. The CDR3 DNA is TGTGCCACCAGCAGAGATGGGGCCCTAGCGAGAGTCGCCTACGAGCAGTACTTC. The chain carries TRBV15 and TRBJ2-7; TRBD2 is a possible D gene (6 bases). This CDR3 spans 18 amino acids. Trimming took 0 bases from V and 2 from J, leaving 20 bases between them. The germline V gene has CDR1 LNHNV and CDR2 YYDKDF (reference sequence).

The CDR3 here is CASSEDRGNQPQHF. In DNA, the CDR3 is TGTGCCAGCAGTGAAGACAGGGGAAATCAGCCCCAGCATTTT. V is TRBV6-1 and J is TRBJ1-5, with TRBD1 matching over 7 bases. CDR3 size: 14 residues. V lost 1 base, J lost 4 bases, and 1 base stayed unmatched. Germline CDR1 is MNHNS and CDR2 is SASEGT.

In the case of this clone: The junction departs from the called germline gene at one end, perhaps through a read error. The rearrangement joins TRBV3-1 (or the pseudogene TRBV3-2) to TRBJ1-6; maybe TRBD1 (6 bases). The CDR3 runs 14 residues. Germline V gene lookup returns CDR1 LGHDT and CDR2 YNNKEL (reference sequence). CDR3 sequence: CASSQGGGNSPLHF. In DNA, the CDR3 is TGTGCCAGCAGTCAAGGGGGGGGGAATTCACCCCTCCACTTT.

The rearrangement joins TRBV6-1 to TRBJ2-5; D is possibly TRBD1 (5 bases). From germline, CDR1 is MNHNS and CDR2 SASEGT. The CDR3 contains 17 residues. Trimming left V 2 bases short and J 5 bases short, with 21 bases between. The CDR3 nucleotides read TGTGCCAGCAGTGAATTTCCAACAGGACGGCCAGGGGAGACCCAGTACTTC. Protein sequence: CASSEFPTGRPGETQYF.

The J gene is TRBJ2-1, the V gene TRBV7-9; D uncertain. Trimming removed 1 base at V and 6 bases at J, with 7 bases between. This CDR3 is 13 amino acids long. CDR1 and CDR2 (germline): SEHNR, FQNEAQ (reference sequence). The CDR3 loop reads CASSLGLTNEQFF. The CDR3 nucleotides read TGTGCCAGCAGCTTAGGACTGACCAATGAGCAGTTCTTC.

This chain uses TRBV5-1 with TRBJ2-1, with 9 bases matching TRBD2. Germline V gene data show CDR1 as SGHRS and CDR2 as YFSETQ. The CDR3 length is 14 residues. J was trimmed by 12 bases and V by 0 bases; bases with no gene match: 7. The CDR3 sequence: CASSLGASGTRQFF. CDR3 nucleotide sequence: TGCGCCAGCAGCTTGGGAGCTAGCGGGACTAGGCAGTTCTTC.

The chain employs TRBV9 and TRBJ1-6; 7 bases are shared with TRBD1. The junction had 12 bases not matched to a gene; V was cut back by 5 bases and J by 10 bases. Germline assignment: CDR1 SGDLS and CDR2 YYNGEE. The CDR3 covers 15 residues. CDR3 sequence (DNA): TGTGCCAGCAGTGCTTCAGTGACAGGGAAATCACCCCTCCACTTT. Protein: CASSASVTGKSPLHF. The full variable domain, completed using reference TRBV9 and TRBJ1-6, is DSGVTQTPKHLITATGQRVTLRCSPRSGDLSVYWYQQSLDQGLQFLIQYYNGEERAKGNILERFSAQQFPDLHSELNLSSLELGDSALYFCASSASVTGKSPLHFGNGTRLTVT.

This clone was detected a few times. The CDR3 DNA sequence: TGTGCATCATTTTCGTACAGCCCGAACACTGAAGCTTTCTTT. As protein: CASFSYSPNTEAFF. This chain joins TRBV27 and TRBJ1-1; D is unclear. Germline loops: CDR1 MNHEY, CDR2 SMNVEV (reference sequence). CDR3 size: 14 residues.

The J gene is TRBJ1-5, the V gene TRBV11-1, with 9 bases identical to TRBD1. This CDR3 has 15 amino acids. Trimming cost V 5 bases and J 7 bases; bases outside gene matches: 9. Germline V gene data show CDR1 as SGHAT and CDR2 as FQDESV (reference sequence). As DNA, the CDR3 is TGTGCCAGCAGCCTAGGACAGGGGCGGGAACAGCCCCAGCATTTT. Its protein is CASSLGQGREQPQHF.

The chain links TRBV2 to TRBJ2-7; D possibly corresponds to TRBD2 (5 bases). This CDR3 has 13 residues. Between the trimmed V and J ends, which lost 8 bases and 3 bases, there was a span of 14 bases. Germline CDR1 SNHLY, CDR2 FYNNEI. For the CDR3, the DNA is TGTGCCAGCGATGGACCCCGGGGCTACGAGCAGTACTTC. Translating it yields CASDGPRGYEQYF. The complete variable domain, with remaining parts taken from reference TRBV2 and TRBJ2-7, reads EPEVTQTPSHQVTQMGQEVILRCVPISNHLYFYWYRQILGQKVEFLVSFYNNEISEKSEIFDDQFSVERPDGSNFTLKIRSTKLEDSAMYFCASDGPRGYEQYFGPGTRLTVT.

V and J are TRBV7-3 and TRBJ2-1; the match to TRBD1 covers 7 bases. Unmatched junction bases numbered 7, after V lost 4 bases and J lost 4 bases. The germline gives CDR1 SGHTA, CDR2 FQGTGA. The CDR3 sequence is 15 residues long. The CDR3 bases are TGTGCCAGCAGCTCAAGACAGGGTCCATACAATGAGCAGTTCTTC. Translation gives CASSSRQGPYNEQFF.

This clone has only a few counts. V and J are TRBV29-1 and TRBJ1-4; D is unclear. Trimming shortened V by 4 bases and J by 8 bases, and 11 bases separated the two germline ends. This CDR3 contains 12 residues. Per germline, CDR1 SQVTM and CDR2 ANQGSEA. CDR3 DNA: TGCAGCGTTGTACAACGCGGCGAAAAACTGTTTTTT. It codes for CSVVQRGEKLFF. The complete variable domain, with remaining parts taken from reference TRBV29-1 and TRBJ1-4, reads SAVISQKPSRDICQRGTSLTIQCQVDSQVTMMFWYRQQPGQSLTLIATANQGSEATYESGFVIDKFPISRPNLTFSTLTVSNMSPEDSSIYLCSVVQRGEKLFFGSGTQLSVL.

This chain connects TRBV16 to TRBJ2-5; D not certain. The ends were cut back, 3 bases at V and 3 bases at J, with 8 bases in the middle. CDR3 length: 13 residues. The V gene's germline CDR1 is KGHSY and CDR2 FQNENV. DNA of the CDR3: TGTGCCAGCAGCCATTACAGAAAAGAGACCCAGTACTTC. Translation gives CASSHYRKETQYF.

V is TRBV5-4 and J is TRBJ2-5, with D hard to call. CDR1 is SGHNT, CDR2 YYREEE, per germline (reference sequence). The CDR3 has 13 amino acids. Trimming left V 4 bases short and J 4 bases short, with 11 bases between. The CDR3 DNA sequence: TGTGCCAGCAGCCCCTCGTTAGCAGAGACCCAGTACTTC. This codes for CASSPSLAETQYF.

The chain carries TRBV5-1 and TRBJ2-1; 14 bases match TRBD2. J lost 12 bases, V lost 4 bases, and 12 bases had no gene match. Germline V gene sequence: CDR1 SGHRS, CDR2 YFSETQ. This CDR3 contains 16 residues. The CDR3 loop reads CASSQQTSGRALGQFF. Here the CDR3 DNA reads TGCGCCAGCAGCCAACAGACTAGCGGGAGGGCCTTGGGGCAGTTCTTC.

This sequence joins TRBV6-2 or TRBV6-3 and TRBJ1-5, with TRBD1 matching 7 bases. Germline V gene sequence: CDR1 MNHEY, CDR2 SVGEGT. There are 21 residues in the CDR3. Trimming cost V 2 bases and J 0 bases; bases outside gene matches: 19. CDR3 sequence: CASSYPRGTEIIANSNQPQHF. In DNA form, the CDR3 reads TGTGCCAGCAGTTACCCTCGAGGGACAGAGATAATAGCCAATAGCAATCAGCCCCAGCATTTT.

This clone occurred once. The V gene is TRBV7-2, the J gene TRBJ2-1, with 16 bases that match TRBD2. This CDR3 contains 17 residues. Germline loops: CDR1 SGHTA, CDR2 FQGNSA. Trimming removed 0 bases from V and 8 bases from J; junction bases left unmatched: 4. This CDR3 is CASSLAGTSGGAYEQFF. In DNA form, the CDR3 reads TGTGCCAGCAGCTTAGCCGGGACTAGCGGGGGGGCATATGAGCAGTTCTTC.

The rearrangement links TRBV7-9 to TRBJ1-1, with D maybe TRBD1 (5 bases). The V gene lost 1 base and the J gene lost 1 base, with 10 bases spanning the gap. Germline V CDR1 and CDR2: SEHNR, FQNEAQ (reference sequence). CDR3 length: 15 residues. CDR3 bases: TGTGCCAGCAGCTTAGTGGGGCAGAAGAACACTGAAGCTTTCTTT. Protein product: CASSLVGQKNTEAFF.

The rearrangement links TRBV3-1 (or the pseudogene TRBV3-2) to TRBJ1-2; D is possibly TRBD1 (5 bases). Germline CDR1 is LGHDT and CDR2 is YNNKEL (reference sequence). This CDR3 is built from 15 residues. V was trimmed by 5 bases and J by 4 bases, leaving 17 bases between them. In DNA, the CDR3 is TGTGCCAGCAGCGAGCCTTTGGGAGGGGTCTATGGCTACACCTTC. Translation gives CASSEPLGGVYGYTF.

The chain combines TRBV6-4 with TRBJ2-3; D is possibly TRBD1 (5 bases). Trimming stripped 2 bases from V and 5 bases from J, with 14 bases between. This CDR3 region has 15 residues. Germline values: CDR1 MRHNA, CDR2 SNTAGT. This CDR3 reads CASSDKAGYGDTQYF. CDR3 DNA sequence: TGTGCCAGCAGTGACAAGGCAGGGTATGGAGATACGCAGTATTTT.

This clone showed up just a few times. V and J are TRBV19 and TRBJ2-7, with TRBD2 matching 7 bases. The CDR3 is 16 residues long. Germline lookup yields CDR1 LNHDA and CDR2 SQIVND (reference sequence). With 1 base clipped from V and 6 bases from J, the junction kept 12 bases outside the gene matches. The CDR3 region has the DNA TGTGCCAGTAGTATAGGTCTACTAGCGACCGCTTCCGAGCAGTACTTC. This gives the protein CASSIGLLATASEQYF.

This clone was counted a few times. The chain carries TRBV30 and TRBJ1-6, with D maybe TRBD1 (5 bases). The V end was cut by 4 bases, the J end by 8 bases, with 18 bases between. CDR1 is GTSNPN and CDR2 is SVGIG in the germline V gene (reference sequence). CDR3 size: 15 residues. The CDR3: CAWTFSGTGDSPLHF. The CDR3 DNA follows: TGTGCCTGGACCTTCTCCGGGACGGGGGATTCACCCCTCCACTTT.

There are a few counts of this clone. V is TRBV5-1 and J is TRBJ1-2; maybe TRBD1 (6 bases). Germline V lookup: CDR1 SGHRS, CDR2 YFSETQ. The CDR3 covers 13 residues. V shed 2 bases and J shed 6 bases, with 11 bases lying between them. The CDR3 coding sequence is TGCGCCAGCAGCTTACAGGGCATCGATGGCTACACCTTC. Amino acids: CASSLQGIDGYTF.

The rearrangement links TRBV27 to TRBJ2-2; TRBD2 might be the D (6 bases). The germline V and J ends were trimmed by 4 bases and 7 bases, with 16 bases remaining between them. Germline CDR1 is MNHEY and CDR2 is SMNVEV (reference sequence). The CDR3 consists of 15 residues. The DNA for the CDR3 is TGTGCCAGCAGTTCCCAAACCTGGAGGGTCGGGGAGCTGTTTTTT. Translation gives CASSSQTWRVGELFF.

The genes are TRBV4-1 and TRBJ1-2; D may be TRBD1 (6 bases). The length of the CDR3 is 16 residues. The V and J ends lost 4 bases and 8 bases respectively, with 23 bases between them. Germline loops: CDR1 MGHRA, CDR2 YSYEKL. The CDR3 sequence: CASSLPRGRGGLGYTF. The CDR3 DNA reads TGCGCCAGCAGCCTACCTCGGGGGCGCGGGGGTTTGGGCTACACCTTC.

This clone was found once. The V and J genes are TRBV11-3 and TRBJ2-5; 7 positions match TRBD1. The germline V gene encodes CDR1 SGHNT and CDR2 YENEEA. This CDR3 contains 13 residues. With 5 bases clipped from V and 5 bases from J, the junction kept 5 bases outside the gene matches. The CDR3 is CASSRGQWETQYF. CDR3 nucleotides: TGTGCCAGCAGCCGGGGACAGTGGGAGACCCAGTACTTC.

The chain couples TRBV7-8 to TRBJ2-5; 12 positions match TRBD2. CDR1 SGHVS and CDR2 FQNEAQ come from the germline V gene. V lost 2 bases and J lost 6; bases outside the gene matches: 7. The CDR3 covers 16 residues. CDR3 nucleotides: TGTGCCAGCAGCTTACAATGGCTAGCGGGGGGGAAGACCCAGTACTTC. Translating gives CASSLQWLAGGKTQYF.

V and J are TRBV7-3 and TRBJ2-7, with 15 positions matching TRBD2. The length of the CDR3 is 15 residues. CDR1 SGHTA and CDR2 FQGTGA come from the germline V gene. J lost 9 bases, V lost 5 bases, and 8 bases had no gene match. This CDR3 reads CASSGGTSGRLMQYF. DNA for the CDR3: TGTGCCAGCAGCGGGGGGACTAGCGGGAGGTTAATGCAGTACTTC.

This chain connects TRBV19 to TRBJ1-2; D not resolved. CDR3 size: 14 residues. V gave up 7 bases and J gave up 0 bases, with 12 bases separating them. The germline V gene has CDR1 LNHDA and CDR2 SQIVND (reference sequence). CDR3 bases: TGTGCCAGTAAGCGTGGGAGAACTAACTATGGCTACACCTTC. Protein: CASKRGRTNYGYTF.

This clone was recorded once. This rearrangement joins TRBV7-2 to TRBJ2-5, with D uncertain. The CDR3 contains 15 residues. Germline V gene data show CDR1 as SGHTA and CDR2 as FQGNSA. V was trimmed by 6 bases and J by 5 bases, leaving 19 bases between them. DNA for the CDR3: TGTGCCAGCAGGCCCCAACCCACTTTGGTGGAGACCCAGTACTTC. Translated: CASRPQPTLVETQYF.